This T cell receptor (beta chain) was sequenced in a study of shared clonotypes between healthy human individuals. Looked up from germline, CDR1 is MGHRA and CDR2 is YSYEKL. The CDR3 runs 15 residues. Deletions cut 0 bases from V and 7 bases from J, with 13 bases between. Terminally differentiated effector memory CD45RA+ cells were excluded by CCR7 positive selection of CD45RO-negative cells. The authors split each subset's genomic DNA evenly across several immunoSEQ plates. Method: immunoSEQ multiplex PCR; TCRdb's copy keeps in-frame clones and lacks some. The repertoire holds about 2 million clones, with around 96% as singletons.

The source of this sequence is a man aged 18 to 30 in good health. J is TRBJ1-5 and V is TRBV4-1; D remains unclear. The specimen sequenced was naive CD8+ T cells sorted from blood. CDR3: CASSQDRATGQPQHF. CDR3 in DNA: TGCGCCAGCAGCCAAGATAGGGCAACGGGGCAGCCCCAGCATTTT.